Below are 24 T cell receptor beta chains sequenced from a single sample in a study of cytomegalovirus exposure and HLA in healthy donors. This PCR relied on a set of 60 Vbeta primers and 13 Jbeta primers. Generated by immunoSEQ multiplex PCR, the TCRdb table keeps only in-frame clones and is missing some. This sample lists some 130,000 clones; its ten largest clones have 1.5% to 2%. The sequenced material came from PBMCs. All receptors come from a man aged 18 to 30 in good health and CMV-seronegative.

The rearrangement links TRBV19 to TRBJ2-2; TRBD2 aligns across 8 bases. From germline, CDR1 is LNHDA and CDR2 SQIVND (reference sequence). V lost 5 bases, J lost 5 bases, and 7 bases stayed unmatched. The CDR3 spans 15 residues. DNA for the CDR3: TGTGCCAGTAGTGGAACTAGCGGAGAAACCGGGGAGCTGTTTTTT. Protein sequence: CASSGTSGETGELFF.

The genes are TRBV18 and TRBJ1-1; TRBD1 might be the D (6 bases). Germline lookup yields CDR1 KGHSH and CDR2 LQKENI. CDR3 length: 15 residues. V gave up 4 bases and J gave up 1 base, with 13 bases separating them. The CDR3, as DNA: TGTGCCAGCTCACTTGCGACAGGAGGGAACACTGAAGCTTTCTTT. This gives the protein CASSLATGGNTEAFF.

The chain links TRBV28 to TRBJ1-4; tentative D call: TRBD1 (5 bases). The ends were cut back, 8 bases at V and 2 bases at J, with 9 bases in the middle. In germline, CDR1 is MDHEN, CDR2 SYDVKM. This CDR3 is 13 amino acids long. Written as DNA, the CDR3 is TGTGCCAGCGGACCAGGGACTAATGAAAAACTGTTTTTT. Translation gives CASGPGTNEKLFF. Full variable domain (rest looked up from reference TRBV28 and TRBJ1-4): DVKVTQSSRYLVKRTGEKVFLECVQDMDHENMFWYRQDPGLGLRLIYFSYDVKMKEKGDIPEGYSVSREKKERFSLILESASTNQTSMYLCASGPGTNEKLFFGSGTQLSVL.

The rearrangement links TRBV7-8 to TRBJ2-7, with 8 positions matching TRBD1. The CDR3 consists of 15 residues. Germline V gives CDR1 SGHVS, CDR2 FQNEAQ. Unmatched junction bases numbered 4, after V lost 1 base and J lost 2 bases. The CDR3 nucleotides are TGTGCCAGCAGCTTAGTACCAGGGGGCACCTACGAGCAGTACTTC. It specifies CASSLVPGGTYEQYF.

The chain combines TRBV28 with TRBJ1-5, with D hard to call. Trimming cost V 6 bases and J 5 bases, with 8 bases left between them. CDR1 is MDHEN, CDR2 SYDVKM, per germline. The CDR3 has 12 amino acids. This CDR3 is CASRASYQPQHF. The CDR3 nucleotides read TGTGCCAGCAGAGCTTCGTATCAGCCCCAGCATTTT.

V is TRBV6-1 and J is TRBJ2-7; D gene uncertain. The CDR3 contains 13 residues. V gave up 9 bases and J gave up 4 bases, with 16 bases separating them. Germline CDR1 and CDR2: MNHNS and SASEGT. CDR3 sequence reads: CASKPYSGYEQYF. CDR3 DNA: TGTGCCAGTAAACCTTACTCGGGTTACGAGCAGTACTTC.

The chain couples TRBV6-6 to TRBJ1-3, with 9 bases that match TRBD1. After removal of 7 bases from V and 1 base from J, the junction contained 8 bases not matched to a gene. The CDR3 extends over 16 amino acids. From germline, CDR1 is MNHNY and CDR2 SVGAGI (reference sequence). The CDR3 protein is CASNDPGQGSGNTIYF. The CDR3 bases are TGTGCCAGCAACGACCCGGGACAGGGTTCTGGAAACACCATATATTTT.

The rearrangement joins TRBV19 to TRBJ2-5; 8 bases fit TRBD2. Unmatched junction bases numbered 10, after V lost 5 bases and J lost 5 bases. Germline loops: CDR1 LNHDA, CDR2 SQIVND (reference sequence). The CDR3 runs to 15 residues. The DNA for the CDR3 is TGTGCCAGTAGTCGACTAGCGAGGGGGTCCGAGACCCAGTACTTC. It translates to CASSRLARGSETQYF.

This chain uses TRBV19 with TRBJ2-1; TRBD1 agrees at 8 bases. The V gene's germline CDR1 is LNHDA and CDR2 SQIVND (reference sequence). This CDR3 is 15 amino acids long. Losses at the gene ends were 6 bases for V and 2 bases for J; bases not matched to a gene: 6. CDR3 DNA sequence: TGTGCCAGTAGAACCAGGGGGCAACCCTACAATGAGCAGTTCTTC. Protein product: CASRTRGQPYNEQFF. The full variable domain, with the rest looked up from reference TRBV19 and TRBJ2-1, is DGGITQSPKYLFRKEGQNVTLSCEQNLNHDAMYWYRQDPGQGLRLIYYSQIVNDFQKGDIAEGYSVSREKKESFPLTVTSAQKNPTAFYLCASRTRGQPYNEQFFGPGTRLTVL.

The CDR3 spells CASSPLAGVAEDTQYF. CDR3 DNA: TGCGCCAGCAGCCCCCTAGCGGGAGTGGCTGAAGATACGCAGTATTTT. The V call is TRBV5-1, the J call TRBJ2-3; the match to TRBD2 covers 10 bases. Germline loops: CDR1 SGHRS, CDR2 YFSETQ. CDR3 size: 16 residues. J was trimmed by 5 bases and V by 4 bases; bases with no gene match: 10.

The genes are TRBV27 and TRBJ2-7, with 10 bases that match TRBD1. The CDR3 is 15 residues long. After removal of 7 bases from V and 2 bases from J, the junction contained 8 bases not matched to a gene. The germline V gene encodes CDR1 MNHEY and CDR2 SMNVEV (reference sequence). This chain's CDR3 is CASTTGTGVAYEQYF. In DNA, the CDR3 is TGTGCCAGCACGACCGGGACAGGGGTAGCCTACGAGCAGTACTTC.

The chain combines TRBV27 with TRBJ2-3; TRBD2 matches at 8 bases. Germline trimming cut 10 bases from V and 1 base from J; bases unmatched to any gene: 19. The CDR3 is 18 amino acids. Germline V gene data show CDR1 as MNHEY and CDR2 as SMNVEV (reference sequence). In DNA, the CDR3 is TGTGCCACCCACGGGGGGGCGGGCAGCCTCTCCGGCACAGATACGCAGTATTTT. Protein sequence: CATHGGAGSLSGTDTQYF.

The CDR3 DNA reads as TGTGCCAGCAGTCTATCCGGGACAGGGGATCAGCCCCAGCATTTT. This translates into CASSLSGTGDQPQHF. V gene TRBV28 combines with J gene TRBJ1-5, with TRBD1 matching 10 bases. The CDR3 contains 15 residues. The junction had 6 bases not matched to a gene; V was cut back by 5 bases and J by 5 bases. Per germline, CDR1 MDHEN and CDR2 SYDVKM. The variable domain in full, completed from reference TRBV28 and TRBJ1-5, reads DVKVTQSSRYLVKRTGEKVFLECVQDMDHENMFWYRQDPGLGLRLIYFSYDVKMKEKGDIPEGYSVSREKKERFSLILESASTNQTSMYLCASSLSGTGDQPQHFGDGTRLSIL.

In DNA, the CDR3 is TGTGCCAGCAGTTTATTGGGGGAGGCCTATGGCTACACCTTC. As protein: CASSLLGEAYGYTF. This sequence joins TRBV28 and TRBJ1-2, with D perhaps matching TRBD1 (5 bases). V dropped 1 base and J dropped 4 bases, with 10 bases sitting between them. Germline V gene sequence: CDR1 MDHEN, CDR2 SYDVKM. CDR3 length: 14 amino acids.

The gene calls are TRBV27 and TRBJ2-7, with TRBD2 matching over 10 bases. J lost 0 bases, V lost 4 bases, and 3 bases had no gene match. CDR3 length: 15 amino acids. The V gene's germline CDR1 is MNHEY and CDR2 SMNVEV (reference sequence). In DNA form, the CDR3 reads TGTGCCAGCAGTTACTCTAGCGGGGGCTCCTACGAGCAGTACTTC. It is translated as CASSYSSGGSYEQYF.

The chain employs TRBV7-8 and TRBJ1-5; D may be TRBD1 (5 bases). The CDR3 runs to 14 residues. Germline assignment: CDR1 SGHVS and CDR2 FQNEAQ. V was pared by 0 bases and J by 5 bases, with 8 bases between. CDR3 loop: CASSLAGRDQPQHF. DNA of the CDR3: TGTGCCAGCAGCTTAGCGGGCAGGGATCAGCCCCAGCATTTT.

The chain employs TRBV4-3 and TRBJ2-1; D perhaps matches TRBD2 (5 bases). V shed 3 bases and J shed 0 bases, with 9 bases lying between them. The CDR3 runs 15 residues. CDR1 LGHNA and CDR2 YSLEER come from the germline V gene. CDR3 region: CASSQEEGSYNEQFF. CDR3 DNA sequence: TGCGCCAGCAGCCAGGAGGAAGGCTCCTACAATGAGCAGTTCTTC.

This rearrangement joins TRBV6-6 to TRBJ1-2; a possible D gene is TRBD1 (5 bases). The CDR3 sequence is 13 residues long. The germline V and J ends were trimmed by 2 bases and 2 bases, with 6 bases remaining between them. Germline loops: CDR1 MNHNY, CDR2 SVGAGI (reference sequence). Here the CDR3 reads CASSYGGNYGYTF. As DNA, the CDR3 is TGTGCCAGCAGTTACGGGGGGAACTATGGCTACACCTTC.

The chain joins TRBV6-5 to TRBJ1-2; D not resolved. The CDR3 runs to 16 residues. Per the germline V gene, CDR1 is MNHEY and CDR2 is SVGAGI. The V end lost 2 bases, the J end lost 0 bases, and 13 bases lay between the germline ends. The CDR3 is CASSYGTLASNYGYTF. CDR3 nucleotides: TGTGCCAGCAGTTACGGCACCCTCGCTTCTAACTATGGCTACACCTTC.

The chain recombines TRBV11-2 with TRBJ2-4; 11 positions agree with TRBD2. CDR1 and CDR2 (germline): SGHAT, FQNNGV. The junction had 7 bases not matched to a gene; V was cut back by 2 bases and J by 7 bases. The CDR3 runs to 16 residues. For the CDR3, the DNA is TGTGCCAGCAGCTTACTAGCGGGAGGCTCGGGGAACATTCAGTACTTC. The encoded protein is CASSLLAGGSGNIQYF.

The chain joins TRBV12-5 to TRBJ2-1; no clear D gene. The CDR3 sequence is 11 residues long. Trimming took 7 bases from V and 2 from J, leaving 3 bases between them. Germline values: CDR1 LGHNT, CDR2 FRNRAP. The CDR3 here is CASATYNEQFF. DNA of the CDR3: TGTGCTAGTGCCACCTACAATGAGCAGTTCTTC.

The CDR3 nucleotides read TGCAGCGTTGAAACAGGGGATCACGAGCAGTACTTC. As protein: CSVETGDHEQYF. The rearrangement uses TRBV29-1 and TRBJ2-7; 7 positions agree with TRBD1. J gave up 5 bases and V 2 bases, and 3 bases lay outside the gene matches. The CDR3 has 12 residues. Germline V lookup: CDR1 SQVTM, CDR2 ANQGSEA.

The chain links TRBV10-3 to TRBJ1-2; TRBD1 agrees at 7 bases. CDR1 is ENHRY, CDR2 SYGVKD, per germline. This CDR3 has 16 amino acids. V trimming: 4 bases; J trimming: 5 bases; junction bases outside the gene matches: 13. DNA of the CDR3: TGTGCCATCAGTGGGCGAATGGGACAGTATGAATATGGCTACACCTTC. Its protein is CAISGRMGQYEYGYTF.

This chain uses TRBV28 with TRBJ1-2; D remains ambiguous. Trimming removed 8 bases at V and 4 bases at J, with 14 bases between. The CDR3 is made up of 13 amino acids. Germline assignment: CDR1 MDHEN and CDR2 SYDVKM. In nucleotides, the CDR3 is TGTGCCAGCTCATTGGGAGGGCTCTATGGCTACACCTTC. Its protein product is CASSLGGLYGYTF.